Listed here are 9 T cell receptor beta chains from one sample, sequenced in a study of long-term antiretroviral therapy in people with HIV. Version v3.0 of the immunoSEQ assay was performed at survey level. TCRdb keeps only in-frame clones here, not all; method: immunoSEQ multiplex PCR. The sample carries more than 11,000 clones, about 84% recorded once. The specimen comprised unsorted PBMCs, sampled 1.8 years before starting antiretroviral therapy. These receptors all stem from a woman aged 35 to 49 with HIV.

The genes are TRBV6-5 and TRBJ2-3; no reliable D call. From germline, CDR1 is MNHEY and CDR2 SVGAGI. V lost 6 bases and J lost 9, with 19 bases in between. The CDR3 totals 14 residues. As DNA, the CDR3 is TGTGCCAGCAGCGCCCGAATCGACTTCCTCACGCAGTATTTT. This codes for CASSARIDFLTQYF.

The chain combines TRBV18 with TRBJ2-2; D is undetermined. The CDR3 length is 13 residues. The germline V gene has CDR1 KGHSH and CDR2 LQKENI. The ends were cut back, 0 bases at V and 4 bases at J, with 3 bases in the middle. CDR3 nucleotide sequence: TGTGCCAGCTCACCACCCGGCACCGGGGAGCTGTTTTTT. The encoded protein is CASSPPGTGELFF.

This chain links TRBV6-1 with TRBJ2-7, with D unclear. Per the germline V gene, CDR1 is MNHNS and CDR2 is SASEGT. V gave up 5 bases and J gave up 0 bases, with 11 bases separating them. This CDR3 spans 14 amino acids. CDR3 amino acids: CASSRAALSYEQYF. The CDR3 DNA is TGTGCCAGCAGTAGGGCGGCCCTCTCCTACGAGCAGTACTTC.

This chain uses TRBV9 with TRBJ2-1, with a weak D call TRBD2 (5 bases). The CDR3 sequence is 15 residues long. V was clipped by 4 bases and J by 9 bases, with 20 bases between them. Germline V gene sequence: CDR1 SGDLS, CDR2 YYNGEE. The CDR3 loop is CASSPSPLASGEQFF. CDR3 coding DNA: TGTGCCAGCAGCCCTTCCCCTCTAGCTTCTGGTGAGCAGTTCTTC.

J is TRBJ2-5 and V is TRBV13, with D possibly TRBD2 on 6 matching bases. The V end was cut by 3 bases, the J end by 5 bases, with 19 bases between. The CDR3 has 16 residues. Germline V CDR1 and CDR2: PRHDT, FYEKMQ (reference sequence). The CDR3 bases are TGTGCCAGCAGCTTTGGCGGGGTTCGCAAGTTGGAGACCCAGTACTTC. Protein sequence: CASSFGGVRKLETQYF.

This chain links TRBV19 with TRBJ1-5, with D possibly matching TRBD1 (5 bases). This CDR3 contains 13 residues. V lost 4 bases, J lost 4 bases, and 8 bases lay in between. Germline CDR1 is LNHDA and CDR2 is SQIVND (reference sequence). CDR3 DNA sequence: TGTGCCAGTAGTAGGGGGGGTAATCAGCCCCAGCATTTT. It specifies CASSRGGNQPQHF.

The V gene is TRBV5-1, the J gene TRBJ2-1, with 10 positions matching TRBD1. Trimming removed 4 bases from V and 4 bases from J; junction bases left unmatched: 8. In germline, CDR1 is SGHRS, CDR2 YFSETQ. CDR3 length equals 16 residues. In DNA, the CDR3 is TGCGCCAGCAGCGAAGAGCCGGGACAGGGGTACAATGAGCAGTTCTTC. Its protein product is CASSEEPGQGYNEQFF.

In this sample, this clone turned up once. V usage is TRBV11-2 and J usage is TRBJ1-5; tentative D call: TRBD1 (5 bases). The CDR3 extends over 14 amino acids. From germline, CDR1 is SGHAT and CDR2 FQNNGV. V lost 5 bases, J lost 1 base, and 9 bases lay in between. The CDR3: CASSKDRSNQPQHF. The CDR3, as DNA: TGTGCCAGCAGCAAAGACAGAAGCAATCAGCCCCAGCATTTT.

The chain uses TRBV6-5 and TRBJ1-2, with TRBD1 matching over 7 bases. The CDR3 totals 14 residues. V lost 7 bases, J lost 0 bases, and 5 bases stayed unmatched. The V gene's germline CDR1 is MNHEY and CDR2 SVGAGI. The CDR3 DNA reads TGTGCCAGCAAGGAGGGGGCGGCTAACTATGGCTACACCTTC. It encodes CASKEGAANYGYTF.